This passage covers 27 T cell receptor beta chains from one sample sequenced in a study of blood T cells in healthy people across ages. Primers used in a second PCR of about 7 to 12 cycles were a sample-barcoded 5' primer and a J-beta primer mix. TCRdb fed the 5' RACE reads into MiXCR, producing one record per CDR3 protein. The sample has around 650,000 distinct CDR3 sequences, around 38% seen once. Sequenced input: blood. The source is an older man in good health.

The V and J genes are TRBV29-1 and TRBJ2-5, with 9 bases identical to TRBD2. Germline V gene data show CDR1 as SQVTM and CDR2 as ANQGSEA. The CDR3 is 16 amino acids. V lost 0 bases to trimming and J lost 1 base; unmatched junction nucleotides: 6. The CDR3 is CSVEDYRREGQETQYF. The CDR3 coding sequence is TGCAGCGTTGAAGACTACCGGCGGGAGGGCCAAGAGACCCAGTACTTC.

This clonotype has a handful of counts. This chain connects TRBV9 to TRBJ2-2; no clear D gene. Germline lookup yields CDR1 SGDLS and CDR2 YYNGEE. V lost 3 bases and J 4 bases, leaving 7 bases between the germline ends. The length of the CDR3 is 13 residues. The chain's CDR3 is CASSAIVTGELFF. The CDR3 DNA is TGTGCCAGCAGCGCGATAGTCACCGGGGAGCTGTTTTTT.

As to this clonotype: Mismatch with germline at one junction end may stem from a read error. The chain is built from TRBV29-1 and TRBJ2-3; unclear D gene. The CDR3 consists of 12 residues. Germline V gene data show CDR1 as SQVTM and CDR2 as ANQGSEA. The CDR3 bases are TGCGGCGTTGAAGCAAACACAGATACGCAGTATTTT. Its protein is CGVEANTDTQYF.

The J gene is TRBJ1-1, the V gene TRBV7-2; no clear D. From germline, CDR1 is SGHTA and CDR2 FQGNSA. Deletions cut 0 bases from V and 2 bases from J, with 7 bases between. CDR3 size: 14 residues. DNA of the CDR3: TGTGCCAGCAGCTTAGCGCTTATTAACACTGAAGCTTTCTTT. Residues: CASSLALINTEAFF.

The genes are TRBV4-3 and TRBJ2-5, with TRBD1 as a possible D gene (5 bases). V lost 0 bases and J 5 bases, leaving 22 bases between the germline ends. This CDR3 contains 18 residues. Per the germline V gene, CDR1 is LGHNA and CDR2 is YSLEER. The CDR3 bases are TGCGCCAGCAGCCAAGATACCCAACAGTCAGGGCGTCGCGAGACCCAGTACTTC. Translating gives CASSQDTQQSGRRETQYF.

The DNA for the CDR3 is TGTGCCAGCAGCAGACTTGGGTCCGGAAACACCATATATTTT. Protein sequence: CASSRLGSGNTIYF. The chain is built from TRBV7-9 and TRBJ1-3; D is uncertain. Trimming removed 5 bases at V and 4 bases at J, with 12 bases between. This CDR3 contains 14 residues. The germline gives CDR1 SEHNR, CDR2 FQNEAQ (reference sequence).

In this sample, this clonotype turned up many times. This chain joins TRBV29-1 and TRBJ2-7; D might be TRBD1 (5 bases). The germline V gene has CDR1 SQVTM and CDR2 ANQGSEA. V was pared by 5 bases and J by 2 bases, with 19 bases between. The CDR3 runs 15 residues. CDR3 coding DNA: TGCAGCGTTCGTTTTTGGCAGGGTCCGACCTACGAGCAGTACTTC. This codes for CSVRFWQGPTYEQYF.

This clonotype has more than one count but fewer than ten. For the CDR3, the DNA is TGTGCCAGCAGTGAAGGTGACACAGGCTACGAGCAGTACTTC. This codes for CASSEGDTGYEQYF. This chain connects TRBV2 to TRBJ2-7, with TRBD1 as a possible D gene (5 bases). The ends were cut back, 1 base at V and 3 bases at J, with 10 bases in the middle. CDR3 length equals 14 residues. The germline gives CDR1 SNHLY, CDR2 FYNNEI.

The chain recombines TRBV5-1 with TRBJ1-2; no firm D call. Germline assignment: CDR1 SGHRS and CDR2 YFSETQ. V was pared by 2 bases and J by 8 bases, with 13 bases between. This CDR3 spans 13 amino acids. The CDR3 nucleotides read TGCGCCAGCAGCTTTAGCTCAGAGCGAGGCTACACCTTC. This translates into CASSFSSERGYTF.

The rearrangement links TRBV4-1 to TRBJ1-4; D gene uncertain. Germline V gives CDR1 MGHRA, CDR2 YSYEKL. V lost 3 bases to trimming and J lost 8 bases, with 13 bases between them. The CDR3 totals 14 residues. This CDR3 reads CASSHGTLGEKLFF. The CDR3, as DNA: TGCGCCAGCAGCCATGGAACCCTTGGGGAAAAACTGTTTTTT.

This chain joins TRBV5-6 and TRBJ2-5, with TRBD2 as a possible D gene (5 bases). Per the germline V gene, CDR1 is SGHDT and CDR2 is YYEEEE. V was clipped by 1 base and J by 0 bases, with 10 bases between them. The CDR3 consists of 15 residues. CDR3 in amino acids: CASSLRTGYQETQYF. CDR3 sequence (DNA): TGTGCCAGCAGCTTGAGGACGGGGTACCAAGAGACCCAGTACTTC.

The chain has TRBV4-3 and TRBJ2-1; TRBD1 matches 8 bases. The germline V gene encodes CDR1 LGHNA and CDR2 YSLEER. After removal of 0 bases from V and 13 bases from J, the junction contained 20 bases not matched to a gene. The CDR3 runs 18 residues. Written as DNA, the CDR3 is TGCGCCAGCAGCCAAGAACCCGTTATTGCAGGGGGCGTAGAGACCCAGTTCTTC. It translates to CASSQEPVIAGGVETQFF.

This clonotype was found a few times. The CDR3 DNA is TGTGCCAGCAGCTTAGTGACAGGGAGGAATGAGCAGTTCTTC. This translates into CASSLVTGRNEQFF. The V gene is TRBV5-6, the J gene TRBJ2-1; D is perhaps TRBD1 (7 bases). V was pared by 2 bases and J by 7 bases, with 13 bases between. This CDR3 spans 14 amino acids. The germline V gene encodes CDR1 SGHDT and CDR2 YYEEEE.

The chain couples TRBV7-9 to TRBJ2-5; a weak D match, TRBD2 (5 bases). The germline gives CDR1 SEHNR, CDR2 FQNEAQ (reference sequence). The CDR3 consists of 13 residues. The V and J ends lost 5 bases and 5 bases respectively, with 12 bases between them. The chain's CDR3 is CASSLQPGETQYF. Here the CDR3 DNA reads TGTGCCAGCAGCCTTCAGCCGGGGGAGACCCAGTACTTC.

The V gene is TRBV24-1, the J gene TRBJ2-3; D possibly corresponds to TRBD2 (5 bases). V was shortened by 4 bases and J by 6 bases, with 19 bases between the two germline ends. The CDR3 length is 16 residues. Germline V CDR1 and CDR2: KGHDR, SFDVKD. Here the CDR3 DNA reads TGTGCCACCAGTGACCCCCCAACGGGGAACGGGGATACGCAGTATTTT. Protein: CATSDPPTGNGDTQYF.

This clonotype appeared a few times. The CDR3 reads CASSVSQDYGYTF. The CDR3 coding sequence is TGTGCCAGCAGCGTATCGCAGGACTATGGCTACACCTTC. This rearrangement joins TRBV9 to TRBJ1-2; unclear D gene. Germline assignment: CDR1 SGDLS and CDR2 YYNGEE. The CDR3 runs 13 residues. The V end was cut by 1 base, the J end by 3 bases, with 7 bases between.

This clonotype has ten or more counts. The chain links TRBV6-1 to TRBJ2-5; D may correspond to TRBD1 or TRBD2 (5 bases each). This CDR3 has 16 residues. Per germline, CDR1 MNHNS and CDR2 SASEGT. V was clipped by 0 bases and J by 4 bases, with 15 bases between them. DNA for the CDR3: TGTGCCAGCAGTGAAGCGGGGGTGAGATATAGAGAGACCCAGTACTTC. This encodes CASSEAGVRYRETQYF.

This clonotype was recorded at least ten times. V is TRBV4-1 and J is TRBJ2-5, with D unresolved. Germline V lookup: CDR1 MGHRA, CDR2 YSYEKL. The V gene lost 0 bases and the J gene lost 1 base, with 12 bases spanning the gap. This CDR3 spans 16 amino acids. CDR3 coding DNA: TGCGCCAGCAGCCAAGACGGTGTGGGGATCCAAGAGACCCAGTACTTC. This sequence encodes CASSQDGVGIQETQYF.

The J gene is TRBJ2-1, the V gene TRBV7-6; a possible D gene is TRBD1 (6 bases). The CDR3 runs 15 residues. Germline V gives CDR1 SGHVS, CDR2 FNYEAQ. Deletions cut 3 bases from V and 7 bases from J, with 16 bases between. The CDR3 DNA is TGTGCCAGCAGCTTTAGTCCAAACAGGGTTAATGAGCAGTTCTTC. This translates into CASSFSPNRVNEQFF.

This clonotype was counted once. This chain connects TRBV20-1 to TRBJ2-3; 9 bases match TRBD2. V shed 1 base, J shed 0 bases, and the junction held 5 bases outside the gene matches. The CDR3 runs to 16 residues. Germline CDR1 is DFQATT and CDR2 is SNEGSKA (reference sequence). For the CDR3, the DNA is TGCAGTGCTAGAGTAGCGGGGGTCCCTAGCACAGATACGCAGTATTTT. This gives the protein CSARVAGVPSTDTQYF.

This clonotype came up a few times. This sequence joins TRBV5-6 and TRBJ1-2; no clear D. Per germline, CDR1 SGHDT and CDR2 YYEEEE. The V gene lost 6 bases and the J gene lost 8 bases, with 17 bases spanning the gap. The CDR3 has 13 amino acids. CDR3: CASTVGFYSGYTF. CDR3 DNA: TGTGCCAGCACTGTGGGGTTTTACAGCGGCTACACCTTC.

This clonotype was counted a few times. V and J are TRBV6-2 or TRBV6-3 and TRBJ2-3; TRBD2 might be the D (5 bases). Germline loops: CDR1 MNHEY, CDR2 SVGEGT. V was shortened by 5 bases and J by 0 bases, with 12 bases between the two germline ends. The length of the CDR3 is 15 residues. CDR3 bases: TGTGCCAGCAGTCGACCCGGAGGAAGCACAGATACGCAGTATTTT. Translating gives CASSRPGGSTDTQYF.

There are a few counts of this clonotype. The genes are TRBV7-2 and TRBJ2-5; D might be TRBD2 (7 bases). V was shortened by 3 bases and J by 3 bases, with 11 bases between the two germline ends. The CDR3 spans 14 residues. The germline V gene encodes CDR1 SGHTA and CDR2 FQGNSA. In DNA, the CDR3 is TGTGCCAGCAGCTTCAGGGGAGGGAAAGAGACCCAGTACTTC. Its translation is CASSFRGGKETQYF. Combining the CDR3 with reference TRBV7-2 and TRBJ2-5 gives the whole variable domain GAGVSQSPSNKVTEKGKDVELRCDPISGHTALYWYRQSLGQGLEFLIYFQGNSAPDKSGLPSDRFSAERTGGSVSTLTIQRTQQEDSAVYLCASSFRGGKETQYFGPGTRLLVL.

The rearrangement links TRBV2 to TRBJ2-5; 12 nucleotides agree with TRBD2. Trimming cost V 7 bases and J 5 bases; bases outside gene matches: 5. The germline gives CDR1 SNHLY, CDR2 FYNNEI. This CDR3 has 14 amino acids. CDR3 sequence reads: CASNLAGGPETQYF. The CDR3, as DNA: TGTGCCAGCAATCTAGCGGGGGGGCCGGAGACCCAGTACTTC.

This clonotype was detected ten times or more. This rearrangement joins TRBV7-2 to TRBJ2-3; 10 bases fit TRBD2. The germline gives CDR1 SGHTA, CDR2 FQGNSA. The CDR3 totals 17 residues. V lost 5 bases, J lost 4 bases, and 12 bases stayed unmatched. The CDR3 loop is CASSEGSGGSPSDTQYF. Written as DNA, the CDR3 is TGTGCCAGCAGCGAAGGTAGCGGGGGGTCCCCGTCAGATACGCAGTATTTT.

The V gene is TRBV7-2, the J gene TRBJ2-1; 12 bases line up with TRBD2. The CDR3 runs to 18 residues. Germline-derived CDR1 and CDR2 are SGHTA and FQGNSA. The trim removed 8 bases at V and 0 bases at J, leaving 11 bases unmatched. The CDR3 region has the DNA TGTGCCAGCGTACCGGGACTAGCGGGTCTAAGCTCCTACAATGAGCAGTTCTTC. This sequence encodes CASVPGLAGLSSYNEQFF.

The sample holds a few counts of this clonotype. The CDR3 DNA reads TGTGCCAGCAGTCCGACAGGGATAGAGACCCAGTACTTC. Translating it yields CASSPTGIETQYF. This chain links TRBV6-2 or TRBV6-3 with TRBJ2-5, with TRBD1 matching over 7 bases. Unmatched junction bases numbered 4, after V lost 5 bases and J lost 4 bases. The CDR3 totals 13 residues. The germline V gene encodes CDR1 MNHEY and CDR2 SVGEGT.